Listed here are 24 T cell receptor beta chains from one sample, sequenced in a study of cytomegalovirus exposure and HLA in healthy donors. The PCR made use of 60 Vbeta and 13 Jbeta primers. Clones were read by immunoSEQ multiplex PCR, and TCRdb kept only the in-frame ones, dropping some. The table has about 120,000 clones, roughly 78% seen once. Sequenced input: PBMCs. These receptors all stem from a man between 25 and 39 years old in good health and CMV-seronegative.

This clone was seen only a few times. The chain carries TRBV11-3 and TRBJ2-1; 15 bases line up with TRBD2. V lost 3 bases to trimming and J lost 0 bases; unmatched junction nucleotides: 9. The CDR3 spans 20 residues. The germline V gene has CDR1 SGHNT and CDR2 YENEEA. As DNA, the CDR3 is TGTGCCAGCAGCTTGGGACTAGCGGGGGGCCTACTTAGCTCCTACAATGAGCAGTTCTTC. It specifies CASSLGLAGGLLSSYNEQFF. The full variable domain, rest sourced from reference TRBV11-3 and TRBJ2-1, is EAGVVQSPRYKIIEKKQPVAFWCNPISGHNTLYWYLQNLGQGPELLIRYENEEAVDDSQLPKDRFSAERLKGVDSTLKIQPAELGDSAVYLCASSLGLAGGLLSSYNEQFFGPGTRLTVL.

V and J are TRBV2 and TRBJ2-5; D is ambiguous. The V end lost 1 base, the J end lost 2 bases, and 8 bases lay between the germline ends. This CDR3 is 14 amino acids long. From germline, CDR1 is SNHLY and CDR2 FYNNEI. The chain's CDR3 is CASSEGGEQETQYF. The CDR3 DNA sequence: TGTGCCAGCAGTGAAGGTGGAGAGCAAGAGACCCAGTACTTC.

The CDR3 region has the DNA TGTGCCAGCAGTAGGCTAGCGGTCACAGATACGCAGTATTTT. It encodes CASSRLAVTDTQYF. The chain uses TRBV2 and TRBJ2-3; 7 bases agree with TRBD2. Losses at the gene ends were 5 bases for V and 2 bases for J; bases not matched to a gene: 4. The germline V gene has CDR1 SNHLY and CDR2 FYNNEI. The CDR3 is 14 amino acids.

J is TRBJ1-2 and V is TRBV5-5, with 9 bases identical to TRBD1. The germline V gene encodes CDR1 SGHKS and CDR2 YYEKEE (reference sequence). V lost 0 bases to trimming and J lost 7 bases; unmatched junction nucleotides: 10. CDR3 length: 16 residues. CDR3 in amino acids: CASSLGHYRGLGGYTF. CDR3 nucleotide sequence: TGTGCCAGCAGCTTGGGGCACTACAGGGGGCTGGGTGGCTACACCTTC.

This clone was observed a handful of times. This sequence joins TRBV5-4 and TRBJ2-7; tentatively, D is TRBD2 (6 bases). Deletions cut 2 bases from V and 7 bases from J, with 13 bases between. The CDR3 runs 13 residues. Germline V CDR1 and CDR2: SGHNT, YYREEE (reference sequence). The CDR3 here is CASSFGGSGEQYF. The CDR3 DNA reads TGTGCCAGCAGCTTTGGAGGGTCGGGGGAGCAGTACTTC.

The chain recombines TRBV5-6 with TRBJ2-3; 8 bases line up with TRBD2. The CDR3 is 16 amino acids. J gave up 5 bases and V 1 base, and 9 bases lay outside the gene matches. The germline CDR1 and CDR2 sequences are SGHDT and YYEEEE. CDR3 protein: CASSLSHGGAGDTQYF. The CDR3 nucleotides read TGTGCCAGCAGCTTGTCTCACGGGGGGGCTGGAGATACGCAGTATTTT.

In this sample, this clone turned up once. The rearrangement links TRBV19 to TRBJ2-2; D might be TRBD2 (6 bases). Germline V lookup: CDR1 LNHDA, CDR2 SQIVND (reference sequence). V gave up 1 base and J gave up 4 bases, with 7 bases separating them. The CDR3 has 14 residues. The CDR3: CASSIVGGTGELFF. The CDR3 nucleotides are TGTGCCAGTAGTATAGTCGGGGGCACCGGGGAGCTGTTTTTT.

The chain joins TRBV5-1 to TRBJ2-3, with a possible D match to TRBD2 (5 bases). The CDR3 length is 15 residues. V was trimmed by 1 base and J by 4 bases, leaving 13 bases between them. Germline assignment: CDR1 SGHRS and CDR2 YFSETQ. This CDR3 reads CASSLTSGFADTQYF. The DNA for the CDR3 is TGCGCCAGCAGCTTGACGTCGGGGTTCGCAGATACGCAGTATTTT. The full variable domain, rest sourced from reference TRBV5-1 and TRBJ2-3, is KAGVTQTPRYLIKTRGQQVTLSCSPISGHRSVSWYQQTPGQGLQFLFEYFSETQRNKGNFPGRFSGRQFSNSRSEMNVSTLELGDSALYLCASSLTSGFADTQYFGPGTRLTVL.

This clone was counted between two and nine times. For the CDR3, the DNA is TGCAGCGTTGTCGGTTTTGTGGCTTTCTTT. Protein product: CSVVGFVAFF. The chain links TRBV29-1 to TRBJ1-1; D is unclear. This CDR3 is 10 amino acids long. Trimming took 4 bases from V and 11 from J, leaving 11 bases between them. Germline lookup yields CDR1 SQVTM and CDR2 ANQGSEA. Using reference TRBV29-1 and TRBJ1-1 for the parts outside the CDR3, the full variable domain is SAVISQKPSRDICQRGTSLTIQCQVDSQVTMMFWYRQQPGQSLTLIATANQGSEATYESGFVIDKFPISRPNLTFSTLTVSNMSPEDSSIYLCSVVGFVAFFGQGTRLTVV.

The rearrangement joins TRBV7-3 to TRBJ1-2, with D unclear. The germline V gene has CDR1 SGHTA and CDR2 FQGTGA. V was cut by 9 bases and J by 5 bases, with 13 bases left in between. The CDR3 consists of 12 residues. The CDR3 coding sequence is TGTGCCAGACCCGAGGTGAGTTATGGCTACACCTTC. Amino acid sequence: CARPEVSYGYTF.

The V gene is TRBV5-1, the J gene TRBJ1-4; D unclear. Germline V CDR1 and CDR2: SGHRS, YFSETQ. The CDR3 consists of 14 residues. Trimming cost V 0 bases and J 6 bases, with 9 bases left between them. The CDR3 DNA sequence: TGCGCCAGCAGCTTGGGAGGAGAAGATGAAAAACTGTTTTTT. It yields the protein CASSLGGEDEKLFF.

The chain has TRBV7-8 and TRBJ2-7; a weak D match, TRBD1 (6 bases). The germline V and J ends were trimmed by 0 bases and 0 bases, with 12 bases remaining between them. CDR3 size: 16 residues. CDR1 and CDR2 from the germline V gene are SGHVS and FQNEAQ. The CDR3 here is CASSLAVRQASYEQYF. DNA for the CDR3: TGTGCCAGCAGCTTAGCAGTAAGACAGGCCTCCTACGAGCAGTACTTC.

This sequence joins TRBV12-5 and TRBJ1-1; possibly TRBD1 for D (5 bases). The V and J ends lost 2 bases and 11 bases respectively, with 12 bases between them. CDR3 length equals 12 residues. CDR1 and CDR2 (germline): LGHNT, FRNRAP. The CDR3 nucleotides read TGTGCTAGTGGTTTGCGGCCAGGGAGGGCTTTCTTT. Protein: CASGLRPGRAFF.

The rearrangement links TRBV12-2 to TRBJ1-6. TRBV12-2 represents a pseudogene. The CDR3 runs to 15 residues. The CDR3 reads CASRLPGFVWSPLHF. The CDR3 DNA is TGTGCAAGTCGCTTACCGGGATTTGTTTGGTCACCCCTCCACTTT.

This chain joins TRBV4-1 and TRBJ1-5, with no clear D. The CDR3 sequence is 13 residues long. Germline-derived CDR1 and CDR2 are MGHRA and YSYEKL. The V and J ends lost 1 base and 6 bases respectively, with 7 bases between them. CDR3 protein: CASSQGLAQPQHF. CDR3 coding DNA: TGCGCCAGCAGCCAAGGGCTGGCTCAGCCCCAGCATTTT.

The chain links TRBV9 to TRBJ2-3; no clear D. The germline gives CDR1 SGDLS, CDR2 YYNGEE. The CDR3 totals 13 residues. V shed 4 bases and J shed 4 bases, with 10 bases lying between them. The chain's CDR3 is CASSPLEADTQYF. DNA of the CDR3: TGTGCCAGCAGCCCATTAGAGGCAGATACGCAGTATTTT.

This sequence joins TRBV5-1 and TRBJ1-5; D is uncertain. The CDR3 is made up of 14 amino acids. The V end lost 2 bases, the J end lost 2 bases, and 8 bases lay between the germline ends. The germline V gene encodes CDR1 SGHRS and CDR2 YFSETQ. In DNA form, the CDR3 reads TGCGCCAGCAGCTTAGGAGATGGCAATCAGCCCCAGCATTTT. Translation: CASSLGDGNQPQHF.

This clone was counted a few times. Here the CDR3 reads CASSSTGGSQPQHF. CDR3 nucleotides: TGTGCCAGCAGCTCGACAGGGGGCAGTCAGCCCCAGCATTTT. The chain uses TRBV7-9 and TRBJ1-5, with 10 bases identical to TRBD1. Germline lookup yields CDR1 SEHNR and CDR2 FQNEAQ (reference sequence). V shed 4 bases, J shed 6 bases, and the junction held 3 bases outside the gene matches. The CDR3 extends over 14 amino acids.

The chain links TRBV7-2 to TRBJ2-1; the match to TRBD2 covers 11 bases. Per the germline V gene, CDR1 is SGHTA and CDR2 is FQGNSA. The CDR3 runs to 15 residues. V dropped 1 base and J dropped 9; count of bases not matched to a gene: 5. The CDR3 is CASSLGLAGYVEQFF. The CDR3 coding sequence is TGTGCCAGCAGCTTAGGACTAGCGGGGTATGTTGAGCAGTTCTTC.

The chain joins TRBV9 to TRBJ2-5; a possible D gene is TRBD2 (6 bases). The CDR3 loop spans 12 amino acids. The V end was cut by 8 bases, the J end by 5 bases, with 13 bases between. Germline-derived CDR1 and CDR2 are SGDLS and YYNGEE. CDR3 DNA: TGTGCCAGTACAGGCGGGGAGGAGACCCAGTACTTC. This sequence encodes CASTGGEETQYF. The whole variable domain, filled in from reference TRBV9 and TRBJ2-5, reads DSGVTQTPKHLITATGQRVTLRCSPRSGDLSVYWYQQSLDQGLQFLIQYYNGEERAKGNILERFSAQQFPDLHSELNLSSLELGDSALYFCASTGGEETQYFGPGTRLLVL.

The chain has TRBV5-8 and TRBJ2-1, with 9 bases matching TRBD1. Losses at the gene ends were 5 bases for V and 6 bases for J; bases not matched to a gene: 6. CDR3 size: 14 residues. The germline V gene encodes CDR1 SGHTS and CDR2 YDEGEE. This chain's CDR3 is CASRTTGGGNEQFF. CDR3 nucleotides: TGTGCCAGCAGAACTACAGGGGGCGGCAATGAGCAGTTCTTC. Drawing the rest from reference TRBV5-8 and TRBJ2-1, the complete variable domain is EAGVTQSPTHLIKTRGQQATLRCSPISGHTSVYWYQQALGLGLQFLLWYDEGEERNRGNFPPRFSGRQFPNYSSELNVNALELEDSALYLCASRTTGGGNEQFFGPGTRLTVL.

The chain is built from TRBV27 and TRBJ1-1; a possible D gene is TRBD1 (5 bases). The CDR3 spans 16 residues. CDR1 and CDR2 from the germline V gene are MNHEY and SMNVEV (reference sequence). V was shortened by 1 base and J by 4 bases, with 16 bases between the two germline ends. CDR3: CASSLFQGGRGTEAFF. The DNA of the CDR3 is TGTGCCAGCAGTTTATTCCAGGGCGGGCGGGGCACTGAAGCTTTCTTT.

The V call is TRBV4-3, the J call TRBJ1-1, with D uncertain. CDR3 length equals 16 residues. Trimming pared 2 bases from V and 6 bases from J, leaving 19 bases between. The germline CDR1 and CDR2 sequences are LGHNA and YSLEER. The CDR3 here is CASSQLTGVPASEAFF. The CDR3 DNA is TGCGCCAGCAGCCAACTAACCGGGGTCCCTGCCTCTGAAGCTTTCTTT.

This chain uses TRBV6-5 with TRBJ1-2; TRBD1 matches at 7 bases. Germline V gene data show CDR1 as MNHEY and CDR2 as SVGAGI. The CDR3 contains 16 residues. V was pared by 0 bases and J by 4 bases, with 8 bases of the junction left unmatched. The CDR3 DNA sequence: TGTGCCAGCAGTTACTCCAGGGGGAATGCCGTCTATGGCTACACCTTC. Translated, it gives CASSYSRGNAVYGYTF.